This is a list of T cell receptor beta chains from one sample in a study of T cells in localized non-small cell lung cancer. Sequencing used immunoSEQ multiplex PCR; TCRdb keeps in-frame clones, though not all of them. This repertoire shows 25,000 to 35,000 clones, roughly 78% found once; its top ten account for 15% to 20%. The sample in question was peripheral blood, obtained before any cancer treatment. The receptors shown here come from a male donor aged 60 or over with stage III squamous cell lung carcinoma. Each CDR3 is given with its conserved first and last residue. Fields, in order: V gene, D gene, clone size, J gene, CDR3 DNA, CDR3 protein. The D gene is left open where the match is weak. Not all rows give a size; the values are once, few, many and, for expanded clones, a class.

v_gene: TRBV28
d_gene: TRBD2
abundance: -
j_gene: TRBJ2-7
CDR3nt: TGTGCCAGCAGGCCAGCGGGAGGCCTAACCTACGAGCAGTACTTC
CDR3aa: CASRPAGGLTYEQYF

v_gene: TRBV6-6
d_gene: TRBD2
abundance: -
j_gene: TRBJ2-3
CDR3nt: TGTGCCAGCAGTTACCTAGGCGGGGGGGCCACGAATACGCAGTATTTT
CDR3aa: CASSYLGGGATNTQYF

v_gene: TRBV7-2
d_gene: -
abundance: once
j_gene: TRBJ2-2
CDR3nt: TGTGCCAGCAGCTTACAGGGTGGTGTAAGGGCCGGGGAGCTGTTTTTT
CDR3aa: CASSLQGGVRAGELFF

v_gene: TRBV2
d_gene: -
abundance: -
j_gene: TRBJ2-1
CDR3nt: TGTGCCAGCACCATTTTGCGGTACAATGAGCAGTTCTTC
CDR3aa: CASTILRYNEQFF

v_gene: TRBV20-1
d_gene: -
abundance: -
j_gene: TRBJ2-7
CDR3nt: TGCAGTGCCCTAACCCACGAGCAGTACTTC
CDR3aa: CSALTHEQYF

v_gene: TRBV2
d_gene: -
abundance: -
j_gene: TRBJ1-3
CDR3nt: TGTGCCAGCAGCTATGATGCCACAGGATCTGGAAACACCATATATTTT
CDR3aa: CASSYDATGSGNTIYF

v_gene: TRBV5-6
d_gene: -
abundance: -
j_gene: TRBJ1-1
CDR3nt: TGTGCCAGCAGCTTCCTGTCCACTGAAGCTTTCTTT
CDR3aa: CASSFLSTEAFF

v_gene: TRBV29-1
d_gene: -
abundance: -
j_gene: TRBJ1-1
CDR3nt: TGCAGCGGGGCGGTTGGGAACACTGAAGCTTTCTTT
CDR3aa: CSGAVGNTEAFF

v_gene: TRBV28
d_gene: TRBD1
abundance: -
j_gene: TRBJ2-1
CDR3nt: TGTGCCAGCAGTTTAGTGTTGTTAGGACAGGGGGTTAATGAGCAGTTCTTC
CDR3aa: CASSLVLLGQGVNEQFF

v_gene: TRBV30
d_gene: -
abundance: -
j_gene: TRBJ1-4
CDR3nt: TGTGCCTGGAGGGATCGGGCAGTACCTAATGAAAAACTGTTTTTT
CDR3aa: CAWRDRAVPNEKLFF

v_gene: TRBV6-5
d_gene: TRBD1
abundance: once
j_gene: TRBJ2-7
CDR3nt: TGTGCCACCGGGGACAGAGTTCCCTACGAGCAGTACTTC
CDR3aa: CATGDRVPYEQYF

v_gene: TRBV6-1
d_gene: -
abundance: -
j_gene: TRBJ1-1
CDR3nt: TGTGCCAGCAGTGAACACTACTTGAACGCTGAAGCTTTCTTT
CDR3aa: CASSEHYLNAEAFF

v_gene: TRBV10-3
d_gene: -
abundance: -
j_gene: TRBJ1-1
CDR3nt: TGTGCCACCAAAGGGGGGAACACTGAAGCTTTCTTT
CDR3aa: CATKGGNTEAFF

v_gene: TRBV5-4
d_gene: -
abundance: -
j_gene: TRBJ1-6
CDR3nt: TGTGCCAGCAGCTTTTATCATGAGGAGGTCCTCCACTTT
CDR3aa: CASSFYHEEVLHF

v_gene: TRBV5-5
d_gene: -
abundance: -
j_gene: TRBJ2-5
CDR3nt: TGTGCCAGCAGAGAACGGGAGTCAGGGTTTCTCCAAGAGACCCAGTACTTC
CDR3aa: CASRERESGFLQETQYF

v_gene: TRBV23-1
d_gene: -
abundance: -
j_gene: TRBJ1-5
CDR3nt: TGCGCCAGCAGTCAAGGCGGATATAGCAATCAGCCCCAGCATTTT
CDR3aa: CASSQGGYSNQPQHF

v_gene: TRBV6-6
d_gene: -
abundance: -
j_gene: TRBJ1-1
CDR3nt: TGTGCCAGCAGTTACTCGAATAGGGGGAACACTGAAGCTTTCTTT
CDR3aa: CASSYSNRGNTEAFF

v_gene: TRBV7-2
d_gene: -
abundance: -
j_gene: TRBJ2-6
CDR3nt: TGTGCCAGCAGGTTAGACGCCTCTGGGGCCAACGTCCTGACTTTC
CDR3aa: CASRLDASGANVLTF

v_gene: TRBV9
d_gene: -
abundance: -
j_gene: TRBJ2-5
CDR3nt: TGTGCCAGCAGCGCGGGGGTAGCGGACAACCAAGAGACCCAGTACTTC
CDR3aa: CASSAGVADNQETQYF

v_gene: TRBV28
d_gene: TRBD2
abundance: -
j_gene: TRBJ2-3
CDR3nt: TGTGCCAGCAGTTTCCCCAGACTAGCGGGAGTGACTGATACGCAGTATTTT
CDR3aa: CASSFPRLAGVTDTQYF

v_gene: TRBV7-2
d_gene: -
abundance: -
j_gene: TRBJ2-7
CDR3nt: TGTGCCAGCAGTCCACAACAGGGTGGCTTCTACGAGCAGTACTTC
CDR3aa: CASSPQQGGFYEQYF

v_gene: TRBV14
d_gene: -
abundance: -
j_gene: TRBJ2-2
CDR3nt: TGTGCCAGCAGCTGGAGATCGAACACCGGGGAGCTGTTTTTT
CDR3aa: CASSWRSNTGELFF

v_gene: TRBV11-3
d_gene: TRBD2
abundance: -
j_gene: TRBJ2-7
CDR3nt: TGTGCCAGCAGCTCGAGGACAGCGGGGGATTACGAGCAGTACTTC
CDR3aa: CASSSRTAGDYEQYF

v_gene: TRBV29-1
d_gene: -
abundance: -
j_gene: TRBJ2-3
CDR3nt: TGCAGCCGGGGTGAGGGCACAGATACGCAGTATTTT
CDR3aa: CSRGEGTDTQYF

v_gene: TRBV9
d_gene: TRBD2
abundance: -
j_gene: TRBJ2-3
CDR3nt: TGTGCCAGCAACCCTACTAGCGAGAGCACAGATACGCAGTATTTT
CDR3aa: CASNPTSESTDTQYF

v_gene: TRBV12-2
d_gene: -
abundance: once
j_gene: TRBJ1-6
CDR3nt: TGTGCAAGTCGCTTATTGAGTCCTTCTCGGACCGCGGCCTTCTATAATTCACCCCTCCACTTT
CDR3aa: CASRLLSPSRTAAFYNSPLHF

v_gene: TRBV28
d_gene: -
abundance: -
j_gene: TRBJ2-7
CDR3nt: TGTGCCAGCAGTACCGGACCGAGCTACGAGCAGTACTTC
CDR3aa: CASSTGPSYEQYF

v_gene: TRBV9
d_gene: -
abundance: -
j_gene: TRBJ2-3
CDR3nt: TGTGCCAGCAGCCCCTTGGGGCTTGATACGCAGTATTTT
CDR3aa: CASSPLGLDTQYF

v_gene: TRBV11-3
d_gene: TRBD2
abundance: -
j_gene: TRBJ2-7
CDR3nt: TGTGCCAGCAGCTTAGAAGCGGGGTCTTCCTACGAGCAGTACTTC
CDR3aa: CASSLEAGSSYEQYF

v_gene: TRBV23-1
d_gene: -
abundance: -
j_gene: TRBJ1-5
CDR3nt: TGCGCCAGCAGTCAAGTAGGGTGCGTTAATCAGCCCCAGCATTTT
CDR3aa: CASSQVGCVNQPQHF

v_gene: TRBV18
d_gene: -
abundance: few
j_gene: TRBJ2-7
CDR3nt: TGTGCCAGCTCACCCGCGGGGCTTTCCTACGAGCAGTACTTC
CDR3aa: CASSPAGLSYEQYF

v_gene: TRBV6-6
d_gene: TRBD1
abundance: -
j_gene: TRBJ1-5
CDR3nt: TGTGCCAGCAGCCCCGGGACAGGGCGCAATCAGCCCCAGCATTTT
CDR3aa: CASSPGTGRNQPQHF

v_gene: TRBV29-1
d_gene: -
abundance: -
j_gene: TRBJ2-7
CDR3nt: TGCAGCGTTGGACAGGCTCGCAACCACGAGCAGTACTTC
CDR3aa: CSVGQARNHEQYF

v_gene: TRBV7-2
d_gene: TRBD1
abundance: -
j_gene: TRBJ1-2
CDR3nt: TGTGCCAGCAGCCTTTTTGGACAGGGAAACTATGGCTACACCTTC
CDR3aa: CASSLFGQGNYGYTF

v_gene: TRBV15
d_gene: -
abundance: few
j_gene: TRBJ2-7
CDR3nt: TGTGCCACCAGCAGGCAGACTAGTCTCGAGCAGTACTTC
CDR3aa: CATSRQTSLEQYF

v_gene: TRBV30
d_gene: TRBD1
abundance: few
j_gene: TRBJ1-2
CDR3nt: TGTGCCTGGAATGCTGGACAGGGGGGTGGCTACACCTTC
CDR3aa: CAWNAGQGGGYTF

v_gene: TRBV6-6
d_gene: -
abundance: -
j_gene: TRBJ1-2
CDR3nt: TGTGCCAGCACAAGGGGTGATGACTATGGCTACACCTTC
CDR3aa: CASTRGDDYGYTF

v_gene: TRBV29-1
d_gene: TRBD1
abundance: -
j_gene: TRBJ2-7
CDR3nt: TGCAGCGTCGTGGGACAGGGTGCTTCGCCACCCCTTTCCGAGCAGTACTTC
CDR3aa: CSVVGQGASPPLSEQYF

v_gene: TRBV6-5
d_gene: -
abundance: -
j_gene: TRBJ2-1
CDR3nt: TGTGCCAGCAGTAACATAGGACAGATCTATGAGCAGTTCTTC
CDR3aa: CASSNIGQIYEQFF

v_gene: TRBV2
d_gene: -
abundance: -
j_gene: TRBJ2-2
CDR3nt: TGTGCCAGCACGAGACTAGGGGTGCTAGGCACCGGGGAGCTGTTTTTT
CDR3aa: CASTRLGVLGTGELFF

v_gene: TRBV28
d_gene: -
abundance: -
j_gene: TRBJ2-3
CDR3nt: TGTGCCAGCAGTTCCCCCGGGGGCCCAGATACGCAGTATTTT
CDR3aa: CASSSPGGPDTQYF

v_gene: TRBV19
d_gene: -
abundance: -
j_gene: TRBJ2-2
CDR3nt: TGTGCCAGTAGTATAGACCTAATAATTAACACCGGGGAGCTGTTTTTT
CDR3aa: CASSIDLIINTGELFF

v_gene: TRBV19
d_gene: -
abundance: -
j_gene: TRBJ1-2
CDR3nt: TGTGCCAGTAGTACGACAGACTATGGCTACACCTTC
CDR3aa: CASSTTDYGYTF

v_gene: TRBV7-2
d_gene: -
abundance: once
j_gene: TRBJ2-7
CDR3nt: TGTGCCAGCAGCTCCCAGGACGGAACCTACGAGCAGTACTTC
CDR3aa: CASSSQDGTYEQYF

v_gene: TRBV7-9
d_gene: -
abundance: -
j_gene: TRBJ1-2
CDR3nt: TGTGCCAGCAGCCTCGGGGACTTTTATGGCTACACCTTC
CDR3aa: CASSLGDFYGYTF

v_gene: TRBV4-3
d_gene: -
abundance: -
j_gene: TRBJ1-1
CDR3nt: TGCGCCAGCAGCCAAGATATAGGGCAGGCCCTTGGGGACACTGAAGCTTTCTTT
CDR3aa: CASSQDIGQALGDTEAFF

v_gene: TRBV9
d_gene: TRBD2
abundance: -
j_gene: TRBJ2-5
CDR3nt: TGTGCCAGCAGCGCCCGGACTAGCGGGGGGAAAGAAGAGACCCAGTACTTC
CDR3aa: CASSARTSGGKEETQYF

v_gene: TRBV6-4
d_gene: -
abundance: -
j_gene: TRBJ2-3
CDR3nt: TGTGCCAGCAGTGTGGGTGAGGCAGGCACGCAGTATTTT
CDR3aa: CASSVGEAGTQYF